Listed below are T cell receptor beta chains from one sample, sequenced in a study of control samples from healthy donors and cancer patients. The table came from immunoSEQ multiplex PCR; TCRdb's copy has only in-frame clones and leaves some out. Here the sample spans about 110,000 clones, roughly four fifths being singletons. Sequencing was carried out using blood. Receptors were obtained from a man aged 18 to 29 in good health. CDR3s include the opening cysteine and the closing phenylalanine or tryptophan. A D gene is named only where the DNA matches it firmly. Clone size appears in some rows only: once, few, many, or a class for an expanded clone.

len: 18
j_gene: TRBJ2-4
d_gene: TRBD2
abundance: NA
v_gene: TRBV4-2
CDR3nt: TGTGCCAGCAGCCAAGATCTTCAGCGGGGGGGCCGGGGAAACATTCAGTACTTC
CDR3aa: CASSQDLQRGGRGNIQYF

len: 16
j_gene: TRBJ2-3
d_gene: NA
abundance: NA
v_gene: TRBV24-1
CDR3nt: TGTGCCACCAGTGATCCCTACCGGACAGACCCAGATACGCAGTATTTT
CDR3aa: CATSDPYRTDPDTQYF

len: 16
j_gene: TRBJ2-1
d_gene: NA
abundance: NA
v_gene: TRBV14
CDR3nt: TGTGCCAGCAGCCAGGGGCGGGGGACACCCTACAATGAGCAGTTCTTC
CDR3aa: CASSQGRGTPYNEQFF

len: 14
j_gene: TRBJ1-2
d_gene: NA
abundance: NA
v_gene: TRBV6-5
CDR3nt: TGTGCCAGCACCCCGGTGATCCGGGTCGATGGCTACACCTTC
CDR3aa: CASTPVIRVDGYTF

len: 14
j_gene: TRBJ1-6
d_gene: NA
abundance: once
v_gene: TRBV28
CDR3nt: TGTGCCAGCAGTAACGTCCTGGGCAATTCACCCCTCCACTTT
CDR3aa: CASSNVLGNSPLHF

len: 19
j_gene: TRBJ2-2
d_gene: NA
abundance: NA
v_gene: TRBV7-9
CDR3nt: TGTGCCAGCCCCCAAACCCTACCGGGGCCTGACGCGAACACCGGGGAGCTGTTTTTT
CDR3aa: CASPQTLPGPDANTGELFF

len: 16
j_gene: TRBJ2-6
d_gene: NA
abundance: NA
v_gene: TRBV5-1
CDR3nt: TGCGCCAGCGGCCAACGGGGGGCTGAAGGGGCCAACGTCCTGACTTTC
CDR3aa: CASGQRGAEGANVLTF

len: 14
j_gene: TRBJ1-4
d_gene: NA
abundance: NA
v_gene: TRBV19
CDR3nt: TGTGCCAGTAGTGGGTTCCAAGGTAATGAAAAACTGTTTTTT
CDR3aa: CASSGFQGNEKLFF

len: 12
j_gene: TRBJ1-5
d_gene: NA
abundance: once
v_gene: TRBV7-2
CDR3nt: TGTGCCAGCAGCTCCCCCCCCAAGCCCCAGCATTTT
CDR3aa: CASSSPPKPQHF

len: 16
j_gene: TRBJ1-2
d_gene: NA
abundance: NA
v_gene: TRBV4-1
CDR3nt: TGCGCCAGCAGCCAAGCCTCAACAGGGCCCAACTATGGCTACACCTTC
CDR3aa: CASSQASTGPNYGYTF

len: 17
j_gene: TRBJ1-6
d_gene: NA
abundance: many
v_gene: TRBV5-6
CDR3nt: TGTGCCAGCAGCTTTCAAAACCCGAGCTCCTATAATTCACCCCTCCACTTT
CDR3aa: CASSFQNPSSYNSPLHF

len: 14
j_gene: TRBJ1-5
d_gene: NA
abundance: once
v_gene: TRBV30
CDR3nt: TGTGCCTGGATCTGGGGGGTGGGCAATCAGCCCCAGCATTTT
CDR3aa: CAWIWGVGNQPQHF

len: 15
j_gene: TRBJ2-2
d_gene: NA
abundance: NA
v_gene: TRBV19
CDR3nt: TGTGCCAGTAGTCATGGCCAGGTGAACACCGGGGAGCTGTTTTTT
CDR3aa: CASSHGQVNTGELFF

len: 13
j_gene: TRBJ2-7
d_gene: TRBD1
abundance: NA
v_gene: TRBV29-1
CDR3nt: TGCAGCGTTCGGGGACAGGGGGCCCACGAGCAGTACTTC
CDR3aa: CSVRGQGAHEQYF

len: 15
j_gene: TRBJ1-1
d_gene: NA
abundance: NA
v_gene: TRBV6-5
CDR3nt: TGTGCCAGCAGTTACGATGCGGTCTCGAACACTGAAGCTTTCTTT
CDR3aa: CASSYDAVSNTEAFF